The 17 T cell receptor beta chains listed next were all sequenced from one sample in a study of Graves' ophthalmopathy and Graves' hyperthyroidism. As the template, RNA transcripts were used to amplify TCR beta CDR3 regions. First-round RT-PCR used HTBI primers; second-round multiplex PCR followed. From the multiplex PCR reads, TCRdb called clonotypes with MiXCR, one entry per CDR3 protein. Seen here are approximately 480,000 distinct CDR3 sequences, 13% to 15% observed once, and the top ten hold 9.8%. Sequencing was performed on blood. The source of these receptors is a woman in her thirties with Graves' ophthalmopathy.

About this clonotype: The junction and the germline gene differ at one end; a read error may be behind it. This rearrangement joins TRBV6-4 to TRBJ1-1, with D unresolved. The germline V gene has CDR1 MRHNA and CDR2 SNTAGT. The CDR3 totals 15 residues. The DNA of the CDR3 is TGTGCCAGCAGTTACTCGAGCCCTCCAGACACTGAAGCTTGGTTT. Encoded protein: CASSYSSPPDTEAWF.

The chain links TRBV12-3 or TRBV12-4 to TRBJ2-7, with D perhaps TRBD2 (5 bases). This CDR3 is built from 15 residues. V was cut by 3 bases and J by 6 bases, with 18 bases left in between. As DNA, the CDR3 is TGTGCCAGCAGTTTTCATGATTCCGGGAACTCCGAGCAGTACTTC. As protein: CASSFHDSGNSEQYF.

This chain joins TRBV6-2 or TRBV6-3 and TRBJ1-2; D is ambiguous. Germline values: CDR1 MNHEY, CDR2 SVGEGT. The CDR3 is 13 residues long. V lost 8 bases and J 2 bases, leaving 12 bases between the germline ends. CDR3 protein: CASSVGVNYGYTF. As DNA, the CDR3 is TGTGCCAGCTCGGTGGGAGTCAACTATGGCTACACCTTC.

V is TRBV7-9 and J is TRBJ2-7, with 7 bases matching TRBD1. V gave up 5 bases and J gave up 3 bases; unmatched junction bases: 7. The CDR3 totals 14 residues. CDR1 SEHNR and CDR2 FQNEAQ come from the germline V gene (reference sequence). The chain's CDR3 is CASSHRDRNYEQYF. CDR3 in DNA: TGTGCCAGCAGCCACCGGGACAGAAACTACGAGCAGTACTTC.

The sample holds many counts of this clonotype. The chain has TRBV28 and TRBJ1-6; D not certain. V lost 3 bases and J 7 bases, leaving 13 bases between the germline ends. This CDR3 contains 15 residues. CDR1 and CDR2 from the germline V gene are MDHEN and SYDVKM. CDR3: CASSFIPLTNSPLHF. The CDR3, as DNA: TGTGCCAGCAGTTTCATCCCACTAACAAATTCACCCCTCCACTTT.

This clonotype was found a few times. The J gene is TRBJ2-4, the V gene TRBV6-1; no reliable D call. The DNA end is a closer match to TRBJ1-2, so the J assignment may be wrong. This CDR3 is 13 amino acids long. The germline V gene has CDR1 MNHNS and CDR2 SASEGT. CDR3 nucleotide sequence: TGTGCCAGCAGTGGCCCGGGATTCTATGGCTACACCTTC. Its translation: CASSGPGFYGYTF.

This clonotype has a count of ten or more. CDR3 DNA: TGTGCCAGCACAACAGGGTATGGCTACACCTTC. Protein: CASTTGYGYTF. This chain connects TRBV9 to TRBJ1-2, with D maybe TRBD1 (6 bases). The V and J ends lost 6 bases and 5 bases respectively, with 8 bases between them. This CDR3 is 11 amino acids long. CDR1 is SGDLS and CDR2 is YYNGEE in the germline V gene.

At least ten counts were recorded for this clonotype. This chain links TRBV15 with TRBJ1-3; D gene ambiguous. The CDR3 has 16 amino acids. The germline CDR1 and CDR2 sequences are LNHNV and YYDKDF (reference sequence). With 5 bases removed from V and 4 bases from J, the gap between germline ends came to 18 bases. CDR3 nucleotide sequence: TGTGCCACCAGCCCTTCGTACAAGGGTCTGGGAAACACCATATATTTT. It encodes CATSPSYKGLGNTIYF.

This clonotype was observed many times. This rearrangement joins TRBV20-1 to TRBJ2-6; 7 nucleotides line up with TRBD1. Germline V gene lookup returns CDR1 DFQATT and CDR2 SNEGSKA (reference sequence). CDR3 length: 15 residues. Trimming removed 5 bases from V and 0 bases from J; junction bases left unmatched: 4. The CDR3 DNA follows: TGCAGTGCTGGGACAGTAAGCTCTGGGGCCAACGTCCTGACTTTC. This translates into CSAGTVSSGANVLTF.

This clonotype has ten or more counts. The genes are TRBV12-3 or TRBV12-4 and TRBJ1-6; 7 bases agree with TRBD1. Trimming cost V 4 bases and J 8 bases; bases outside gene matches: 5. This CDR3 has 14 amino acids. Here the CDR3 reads CASSSGTEDSPLHF. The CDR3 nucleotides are TGTGCCAGCAGTTCCGGGACAGAGGATTCACCCCTCCACTTT.

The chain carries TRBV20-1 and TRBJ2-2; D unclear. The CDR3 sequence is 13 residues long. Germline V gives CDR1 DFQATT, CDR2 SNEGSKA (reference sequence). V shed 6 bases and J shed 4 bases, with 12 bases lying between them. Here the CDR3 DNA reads TGCAGTGCCCCTCGAGTGGGCACCGGGGAGCTGTTTTTT. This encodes CSAPRVGTGELFF.

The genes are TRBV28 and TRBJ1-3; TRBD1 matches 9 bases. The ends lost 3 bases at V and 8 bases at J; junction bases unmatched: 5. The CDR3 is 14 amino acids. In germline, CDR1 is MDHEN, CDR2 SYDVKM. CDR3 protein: CASSLTGGRDTIYF. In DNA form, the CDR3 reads TGTGCCAGCAGTTTGACAGGGGGAAGGGACACCATATATTTT.

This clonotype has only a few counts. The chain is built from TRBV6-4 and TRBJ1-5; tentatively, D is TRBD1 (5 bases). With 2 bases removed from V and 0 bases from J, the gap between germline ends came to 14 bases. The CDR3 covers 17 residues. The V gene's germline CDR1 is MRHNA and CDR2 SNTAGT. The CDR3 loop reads CASSDRDPQGSNQPQHF. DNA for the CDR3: TGTGCCAGCAGTGACCGGGACCCCCAGGGTAGCAATCAGCCCCAGCATTTT.

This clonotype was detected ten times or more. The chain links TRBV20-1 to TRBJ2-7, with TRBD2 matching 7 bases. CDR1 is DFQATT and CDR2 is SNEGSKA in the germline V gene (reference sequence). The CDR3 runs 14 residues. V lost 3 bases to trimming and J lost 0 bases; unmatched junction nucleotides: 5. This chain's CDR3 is CSASPGGTSYEQYF. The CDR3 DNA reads TGCAGTGCTAGCCCGGGGGGTACCTCCTACGAGCAGTACTTC.

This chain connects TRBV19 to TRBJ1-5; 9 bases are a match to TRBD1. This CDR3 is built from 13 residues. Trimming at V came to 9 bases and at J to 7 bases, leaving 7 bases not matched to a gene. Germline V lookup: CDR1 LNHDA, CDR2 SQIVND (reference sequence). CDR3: CASLGDRAQPQHF. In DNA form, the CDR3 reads TGTGCCAGCTTGGGGGACAGGGCGCAGCCCCAGCATTTT.

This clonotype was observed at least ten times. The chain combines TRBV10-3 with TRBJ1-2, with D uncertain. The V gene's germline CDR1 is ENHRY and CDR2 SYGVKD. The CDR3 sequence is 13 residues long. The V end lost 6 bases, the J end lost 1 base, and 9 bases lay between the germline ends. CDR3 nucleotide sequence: TGTGCCATCAGCGAAGACAATAACTATGGCTACACCTTC. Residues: CAISEDNNYGYTF.

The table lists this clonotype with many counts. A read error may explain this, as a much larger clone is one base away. The CDR3 sequence: CTSRDTGIEMNTEAFF. The CDR3 DNA follows: TGTACCAGCCGCGACACAGGGATAGAAATGAACACTGAAGCTTTCTTT. The V and J genes are TRBV12-3 or TRBV12-4 and TRBJ1-1, with D possibly TRBD1 on 6 matching bases. The CDR3 loop spans 16 amino acids.